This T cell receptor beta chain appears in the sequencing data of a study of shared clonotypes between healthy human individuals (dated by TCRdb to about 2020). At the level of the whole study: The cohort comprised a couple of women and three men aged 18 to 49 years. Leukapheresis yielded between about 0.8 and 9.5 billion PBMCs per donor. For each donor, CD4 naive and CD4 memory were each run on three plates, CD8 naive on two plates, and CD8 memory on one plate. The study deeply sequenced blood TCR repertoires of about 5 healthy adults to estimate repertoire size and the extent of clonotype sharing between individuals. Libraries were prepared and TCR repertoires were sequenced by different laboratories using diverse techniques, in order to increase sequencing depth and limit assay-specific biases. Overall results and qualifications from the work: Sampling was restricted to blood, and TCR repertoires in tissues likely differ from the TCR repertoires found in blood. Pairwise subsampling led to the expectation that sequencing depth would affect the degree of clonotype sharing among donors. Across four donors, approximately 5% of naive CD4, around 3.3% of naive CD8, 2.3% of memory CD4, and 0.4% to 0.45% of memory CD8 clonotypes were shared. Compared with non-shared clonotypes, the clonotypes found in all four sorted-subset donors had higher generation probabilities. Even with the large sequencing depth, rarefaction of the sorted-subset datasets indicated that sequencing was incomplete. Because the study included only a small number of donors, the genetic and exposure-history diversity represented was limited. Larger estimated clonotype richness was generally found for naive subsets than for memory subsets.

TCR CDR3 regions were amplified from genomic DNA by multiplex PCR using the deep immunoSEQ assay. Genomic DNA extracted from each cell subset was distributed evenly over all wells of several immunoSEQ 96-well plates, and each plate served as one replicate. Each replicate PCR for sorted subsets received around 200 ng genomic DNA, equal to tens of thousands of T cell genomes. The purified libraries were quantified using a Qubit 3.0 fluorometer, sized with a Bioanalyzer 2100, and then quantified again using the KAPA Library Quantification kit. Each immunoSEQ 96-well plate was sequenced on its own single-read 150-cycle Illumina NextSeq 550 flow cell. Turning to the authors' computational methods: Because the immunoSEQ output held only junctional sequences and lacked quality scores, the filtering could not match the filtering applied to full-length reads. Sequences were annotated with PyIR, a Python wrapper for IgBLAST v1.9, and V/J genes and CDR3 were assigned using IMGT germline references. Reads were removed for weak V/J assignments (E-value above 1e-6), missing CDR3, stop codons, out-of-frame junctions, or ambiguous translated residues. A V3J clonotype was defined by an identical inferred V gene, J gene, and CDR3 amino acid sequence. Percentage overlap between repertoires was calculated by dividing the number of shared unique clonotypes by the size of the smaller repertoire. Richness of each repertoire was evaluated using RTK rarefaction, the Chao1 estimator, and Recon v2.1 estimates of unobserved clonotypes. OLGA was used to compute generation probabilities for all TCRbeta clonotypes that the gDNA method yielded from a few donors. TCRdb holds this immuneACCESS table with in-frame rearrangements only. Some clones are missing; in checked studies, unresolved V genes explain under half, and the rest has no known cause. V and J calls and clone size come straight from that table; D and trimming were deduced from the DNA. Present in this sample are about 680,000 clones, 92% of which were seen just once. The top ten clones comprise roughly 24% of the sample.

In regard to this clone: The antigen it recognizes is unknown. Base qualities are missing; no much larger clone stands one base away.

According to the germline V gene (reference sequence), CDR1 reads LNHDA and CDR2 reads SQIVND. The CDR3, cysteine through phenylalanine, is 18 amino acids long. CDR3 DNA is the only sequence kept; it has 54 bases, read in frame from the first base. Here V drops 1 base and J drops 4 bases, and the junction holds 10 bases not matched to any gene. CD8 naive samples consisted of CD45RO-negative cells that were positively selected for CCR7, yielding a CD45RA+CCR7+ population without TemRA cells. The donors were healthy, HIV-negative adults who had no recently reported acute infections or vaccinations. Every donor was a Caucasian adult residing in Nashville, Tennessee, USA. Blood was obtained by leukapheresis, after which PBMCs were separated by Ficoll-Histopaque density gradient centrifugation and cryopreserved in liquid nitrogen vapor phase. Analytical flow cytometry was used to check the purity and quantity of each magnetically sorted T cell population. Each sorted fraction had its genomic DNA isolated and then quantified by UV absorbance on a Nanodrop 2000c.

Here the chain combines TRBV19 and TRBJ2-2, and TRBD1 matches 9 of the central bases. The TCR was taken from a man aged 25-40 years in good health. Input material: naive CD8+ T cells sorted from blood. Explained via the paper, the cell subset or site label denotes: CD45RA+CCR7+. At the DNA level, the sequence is TGTGCCAGTAGTATAGTAGGACAGGGGCGACTAACCACCGGGGAGCTGTTTTTT. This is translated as CASSIVGQGRLTTGELFF.